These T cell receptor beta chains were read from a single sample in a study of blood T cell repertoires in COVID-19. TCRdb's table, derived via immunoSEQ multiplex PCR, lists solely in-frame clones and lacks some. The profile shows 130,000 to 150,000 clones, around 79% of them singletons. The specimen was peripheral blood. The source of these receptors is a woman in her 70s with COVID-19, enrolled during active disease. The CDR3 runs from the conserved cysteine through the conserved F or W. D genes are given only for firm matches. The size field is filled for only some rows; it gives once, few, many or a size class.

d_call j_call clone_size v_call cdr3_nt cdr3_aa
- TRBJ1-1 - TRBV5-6 TGTGCCAGCAGCTTGGTCGCGGGAACTGAAGCTTTCTTT CASSLVAGTEAFF
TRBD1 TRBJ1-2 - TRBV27 TGTGCCAGCAGTTTAAGGGACAGCTTAATGCATGGCTACACCTTC CASSLRDSLMHGYTF
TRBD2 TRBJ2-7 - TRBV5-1 TGCGCCACCTCTCGGGGGGGCGTAGAGGAGCAGTACTTC CATSRGGVEEQYF
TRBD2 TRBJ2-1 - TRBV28 TGTGCCACCGGCGGGGGGGGTACCTACAATGAGCAGTTCTTC CATGGGGTYNEQFF
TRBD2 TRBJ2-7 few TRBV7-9 TGTGCCAGTCGGAATAGCGGGGGGCATAGCTCCTACGAGCAGTACTTC CASRNSGGHSSYEQYF
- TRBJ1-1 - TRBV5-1 TGCGCCAGCAGCTTGAGGGGGAGCACTGAAGCTTTCTTT CASSLRGSTEAFF
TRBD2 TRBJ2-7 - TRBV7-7 TGTGCCAGCAGCTTAGCGCGGGGGGGAGAGCAGTACTTC CASSLARGGEQYF
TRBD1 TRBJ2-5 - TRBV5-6 TGTGCCAGCAGCGGCCGGCAGGGGGCAGGAGAGACCCAGTACTTC CASSGRQGAGETQYF
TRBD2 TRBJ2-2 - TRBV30 TGTGCCTGGAGTGTCCTAGCGGGGGGGCGGACCGGGGAGCTGTTTTTT CAWSVLAGGRTGELFF
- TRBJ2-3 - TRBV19 TGTGCCAGTAGTGTCTCGGGGACAGATACGCAGTATTTT CASSVSGTDTQYF